This T cell receptor beta chain was captured by sequencing in a study of blood T cell repertoires in COVID-19 (dated by TCRdb to 2019 to 2021). Regarding the research as a whole: Collaborator samples came from the United States, Italy and Spain and covered acute and convalescent phases of COVID-19. The material from the prospective study consisted of cDNA or gDNA derived from T cells, B-cell-depleted T cells, or PBMCs. Deeply sampled blood TCRbeta repertoires from subjects exposed to, actively infected with, or recovered from COVID-19 were included in the dataset. The repertoires were made available in a free public database intended to serve as a resource for research on the immune response to SARS-CoV-2. Samples came from the ongoing ImmuneRACE study (first 160 participants) plus 1,254 subjects from 6 global collaborators. Nearly every sample came with metadata listing a de-identified subject ID, COVID-19 status, age in years and sex. HLA class I and class II types, where available, came from metadata supplied by the sample provider rather than from assay-based typing.

TCRbeta CDR3 regions were amplified from genomic DNA using the immunoSEQ Assay, a bias-controlled multiplex PCR. The authors processed their data as follows. The number of nucleated cells in each sample was estimated from the amplification of reference gene primers within the assay. To quantify the absolute abundance of each unique TCRbeta CDR3 rearrangement, sequence reads were collapsed and filtered. For each sample, productive Simpson clonality was calculated as the square root of Simpson's diversity index across productive rearrangements. The table comes from immuneACCESS by way of TCRdb, which keeps in-frame sequences with V and J called. Part of the clones is missing from these tables; in studies checked, under half for an unresolved V gene and the rest for unknown reasons. That table furnishes V, J and clone size, whereas the DNA furnished D and trimming. For this sample there are around 170,000 clones; 78% appear just once. Of the sample, 11% to 15% is held by the ten largest clones.

Overall study results and their limits: The quantity of clinical and demographic metadata differed by source and by participant and was supplied without curation.

Each collaborating institution followed its own protocols to collect whole blood in K2EDTA tubes. For TCRbeta analysis, collaborators shipped samples in one of three forms: frozen whole blood, isolated PBMCs, or DNA extracted from either of those sample types. About this clone: The specificity of this receptor is unknown. Per-nucleotide qualities are absent, and no much larger clonotype sits a single base away.

Taken from the germline V gene, the CDR1 and CDR2 loops are SNHLY and FYNNEI. The CDR3 goes from the cysteine to the phenylalanine over 16 residues. The kept DNA is CDR3 alone, 48 bases in frame from the first base. Trimming leaves V shorter by 8 bases and J shorter by 1 base, with the junction holding 7 bases beyond the gene matches. Sequencing was carried out using peripheral blood. The chain is assembled from TRBV2 and TRBJ2-6, with TRBD2 identical over 8 junction bases. The sequence was obtained from a woman of 80 years or more with acute or convalescent COVID-19. The CDR3 region reads CASALAAHSGANVLTF. The bases read TGTGCCAGCGCACTAGCGGCTCATTCTGGGGCCAACGTCCTGACTTTC.